The present entry profiles one T cell receptor (beta chain) with its context. The antigen is undetermined. The sample comes from a study of spatial heterogeneity in lung cancer. Study context: On average, each unique TCR and UMI combination appeared more than ten times in raw reads. Study-level points and caveats: More often at tumor resection than at routine follow-up, ubiquitous expanded tumor TCRs were detected in the blood.

Individually, TCR cDNA molecules were each labelled with a unique molecular identifier. TCRdb re-called the 5' RACE reads through MiXCR, storing one row per CDR3 protein. This sample has over 75,000 distinct CDR3 sequences, with under 25% found just once. This sample's time point: sample taken at primary tumor resection. Extraction of whole RNA from tumor, nontumor lung or frozen PBMC preceded unsorted sequencing. The donors comprised approximately 72 untreated early-stage non-small cell lung cancer patients. J lost 4 bases, V lost 3 bases, and 12 bases had no gene match. The germline gives CDR1 KGHDR, CDR2 SFDVKD. This CDR3 is built from 19 residues.

The clonotype originates from a male donor with early-stage non-small cell lung cancer. The material was PBMCs, obtained at surgery. This sequence joins TRBV24-1 and TRBJ2-6, with TRBD1 matching over 9 bases. This CDR3 reads CATSDPTGGGDSGANVLTF. DNA for the CDR3: TGTGCCACCAGTGATCCAACAGGGGGCGGGGACTCCGGGGCCAACGTCCTGACTTTC.